This entry lists 8 T cell receptor beta chains sequenced from one sample in a study of blood T cell repertoires in COVID-19. Data came from immunoSEQ multiplex PCR; TCRdb stores just in-frame clones and leaves some out. The table has 250,000 to 300,000 clones, approximately 90% seen once. Specimen: peripheral blood. These receptors were collected from a woman in her forties who had recovered from COVID-19.

This clone was found once. Possible read error: a much larger clone is one base away. The CDR3 is CASSQGGQPQHF. Written as DNA, the CDR3 is TGTGCCAGCAGCCAGGGGGGTCAGCCCCAGCATTTT. This chain uses TRBV7-2 with TRBJ1-5; TRBD1 matches at 7 bases. This CDR3 contains 12 residues. Trimming at V came to 5 bases and at J to 6 bases, leaving 1 base not matched to a gene. Germline V gene data show CDR1 as SGHTA and CDR2 as FQGNSA.

The chain links TRBV5-1 to TRBJ2-2, with D perhaps TRBD1 (6 bases). This CDR3 contains 18 residues. Per germline, CDR1 SGHRS and CDR2 YFSETQ. The germline V and J ends were trimmed by 1 base and 0 bases, with 16 bases remaining between them. In DNA, the CDR3 is TGCGCCAGCAGCTTGCGTGGGTCAGGGGCCCCGAACACCGGGGAGCTGTTTTTT. This translates into CASSLRGSGAPNTGELFF.

CDR3 DNA sequence: TGTGCCAGCAGCTTAGCGCTAGCGAGGCAAGAGACCCAGTACTTC. Translated: CASSLALARQETQYF. The chain employs TRBV11-2 and TRBJ2-5, with D possibly matching TRBD2 (6 bases). Germline V gene lookup returns CDR1 SGHAT and CDR2 FQNNGV. The CDR3 is made up of 15 amino acids. With 1 base removed from V and 2 bases from J, the gap between germline ends came to 11 bases.

CDR3 residues: CASSSGVQYTEAFF. CDR3 bases: TGTGCCAGCAGCTCAGGGGTGCAGTACACTGAAGCTTTCTTT. This rearrangement joins TRBV11-3 to TRBJ1-1, with a tentative D call TRBD1 (6 bases). Germline V gene sequence: CDR1 SGHNT, CDR2 YENEEA. V lost 4 bases and J lost 3, with 12 bases in between. The CDR3 contains 14 residues.

The CDR3 DNA reads TGCGCCAGCAGCCAAGGCACAGGGAGCCCCTATGGCTACACCTTC. Amino acid sequence: CASSQGTGSPYGYTF. This chain joins TRBV4-1 and TRBJ1-2, with D possibly TRBD1 on 6 matching bases. The CDR3 runs to 15 residues. CDR1 and CDR2 from the germline V gene are MGHRA and YSYEKL. V shed 1 base and J shed 4 bases, with 13 bases lying between them.

The chain has TRBV6-2 or TRBV6-3 and TRBJ2-2; D remains ambiguous. V lost 0 bases and J 5 bases, leaving 7 bases between the germline ends. The germline V gene encodes CDR1 MNHEY and CDR2 SVGEGT. CDR3 length: 14 amino acids. The CDR3 here is CASSYSPSTGELFF. The CDR3 nucleotides read TGTGCCAGCAGTTACTCCCCTAGTACCGGGGAGCTGTTTTTT.

This rearrangement joins TRBV7-9 to TRBJ2-2, with D hard to call. The CDR3 loop spans 15 amino acids. The ends were cut back, 5 bases at V and 1 base at J, with 11 bases in the middle. Germline CDR1 SEHNR, CDR2 FQNEAQ (reference sequence). CDR3 residues: CASSPWRGNTGELFF. CDR3 sequence (DNA): TGTGCCAGCAGCCCATGGCGCGGGAACACCGGGGAGCTGTTTTTT.

The J gene is TRBJ1-6, the V gene TRBV24-1, with unresolved D. CDR1 and CDR2 (germline): KGHDR, SFDVKD. The CDR3 covers 13 residues. V dropped 7 bases and J dropped 7 bases, with 10 bases sitting between them. The CDR3: CATSGGWNSPLHF. In DNA form, the CDR3 reads TGTGCCACCAGCGGAGGTTGGAATTCACCCCTCCACTTT.